This TCR beta chain emerged from a study of blood T cell repertoires in COVID-19. The CDR3 consists of 16 residues. J gave up 2 bases and V 3 bases, and 4 bases lay outside the gene matches. Germline assignment: CDR1 SGHTA and CDR2 FQGNSA. Here immunoSEQ multiplex PCR was the method, and the copy in TCRdb shows in-frame clones only, minus some. The table records about 180,000 clones, roughly 87% of them present only once. The chain is built from TRBV7-2 and TRBJ2-3, with TRBD2 matching over 11 bases. This sequence was found in a woman between 65 and 79 years old with acute or convalescent COVID-19. The sequenced material came from peripheral blood. CDR3: CASSFTSGGLTDTQYF. In DNA, the CDR3 is TGTGCCAGCAGCTTTACTAGCGGGGGCCTCACAGATACGCAGTATTTT. The entire variable domain, with the rest obtained from reference TRBV7-2 and TRBJ2-3, is as follows: GAGVSQSPSNKVTEKGKDVELRCDPISGHTALYWYRQSLGQGLEFLIYFQGNSAPDKSGLPSDRFSAERTGGSVSTLTIQRTQQEDSAVYLCASSFTSGGLTDTQYFGPGTRLTVL.